This T cell receptor (beta chain) originates from a study of T cell responses to AZD1222 COVID-19 vaccine. Findings of the study overall: Dominant CD4 TCR responses targeted spike regions 160-218 and 743-854.

Germline loops: CDR1 SGHRS, CDR2 YFSETQ. This CDR3 comprises 15 residues. The germline V and J ends were trimmed by 0 bases and 1 base, with 10 bases remaining between them. The assay was immunoSEQ multiplex PCR, and TCRdb's table has in-frame clones only and misses some. The table records around 100,000 clones, 92% of them present only once. About this clone: Its antigen is as yet unknown.

Source: peripheral blood, taken on day 0 of AZD1222 vaccination. This clonotype was obtained from an adult in good health. The chain joins TRBV5-1 to TRBJ1-1; D remains unclear. The CDR3 coding sequence is TGCGCCAGCAGCTTGGAGGGAGGTAGGAACACTGAAGCTTTCTTT. It codes for CASSLEGGRNTEAFF.